Below are 8 T cell receptor beta chains sequenced from a single sample in a study of cytomegalovirus exposure and HLA in healthy donors. PCR amplification relied on 60 Vbeta primers (plus 13 Jbeta primers). Profiled with immunoSEQ multiplex PCR; TCRdb holds only in-frame clones, not every one. The data show fewer than 90,000 clones, approximately 72% seen once. The source material was PBMCs. These receptors all stem from a man aged 30 to 39 in good health and CMV-seropositive.

This sequence joins TRBV9 and TRBJ2-1; possible D gene TRBD2, 6 bases. Trimming took off 0 bases at V and 13 bases at J, with 17 bases between the two ends. The CDR3 runs 14 residues. Germline V gene lookup returns CDR1 SGDLS and CDR2 YYNGEE. The CDR3: CASSVGGGVALQFF. CDR3 DNA: TGTGCCAGCAGCGTAGGAGGAGGGGTTGCCCTCCAGTTCTTC.

The chain joins TRBV18 to TRBJ2-3; 11 nucleotides match TRBD2. After removal of 1 base from V and 0 bases from J, the junction contained 6 bases not matched to a gene. Germline-derived CDR1 and CDR2 are KGHSH and LQKENI. This CDR3 is 18 amino acids long. CDR3 in amino acids: CASSPLPSGGLSTDTQYF. The CDR3 DNA follows: TGTGCCAGCTCACCACTTCCTAGCGGGGGGCTTAGCACAGATACGCAGTATTTT.

The V call is TRBV9, the J call TRBJ1-2, with a tentative D call TRBD1 (6 bases). Between the trimmed V and J ends, which lost 0 bases and 2 bases, there was a span of 11 bases. The CDR3 is made up of 15 amino acids. Germline CDR1 and CDR2: SGDLS and YYNGEE. As DNA, the CDR3 is TGTGCCAGCAGCGTAGGGGCAGGGGCCAACTATGGCTACACCTTC. This encodes CASSVGAGANYGYTF.

The table lists this clone with a few counts. The J gene is TRBJ1-6, the V gene TRBV6-1; D may be TRBD1 (5 bases). Trimming cost V 0 bases and J 6 bases, with 12 bases left between them. CDR3 length equals 16 residues. The V gene's germline CDR1 is MNHNS and CDR2 SASEGT. The CDR3: CASSEAISQGNSPLHF. The CDR3 nucleotides read TGTGCCAGCAGTGAAGCGATCAGCCAGGGTAATTCACCCCTCCACTTT.

The chain recombines TRBV27 with TRBJ2-3; D gene uncertain. The V end lost 3 bases, the J end lost 8 bases, and 15 bases lay between the germline ends. CDR1 is MNHEY, CDR2 SMNVEV, per germline (reference sequence). The CDR3 covers 14 residues. The CDR3 DNA follows: TGTGCCAGCAGTTTGGTGTCTCCTACGGGTACGCAGTATTTT. Translating it yields CASSLVSPTGTQYF.

This chain joins TRBV6-6 and TRBJ1-3, with a weak D call TRBD1 (5 bases). Germline V gene data show CDR1 as MNHNY and CDR2 as SVGAGI (reference sequence). This CDR3 region has 16 residues. Trimming stripped 2 bases from V and 0 bases from J, with 11 bases between. The CDR3 DNA sequence: TGTGCCAGCAGTTACGTAACAGGCAGCTCTGGAAACACCATATATTTT. Residues: CASSYVTGSSGNTIYF.

This chain joins TRBV9 and TRBJ2-7; TRBD2 matches at 10 bases. This CDR3 region has 15 residues. Germline CDR1 and CDR2: SGDLS and YYNGEE. The V gene end was trimmed by 0 bases and the J gene end by 6 bases; junction bases not matched to a gene: 6. CDR3 DNA: TGTGCCAGCAGCGTAGGAGGGGGACTAGCGACCGAGCAGTACTTC. Protein product: CASSVGGGLATEQYF.

The rearrangement joins TRBV5-4 to TRBJ2-3, with 13 bases that match TRBD2. The trim removed 4 bases at V and 4 bases at J, leaving 6 bases unmatched. Germline V lookup: CDR1 SGHNT, CDR2 YYREEE (reference sequence). This CDR3 region has 16 residues. The CDR3 here is CASSAGTSGAPDTQYF. CDR3 coding DNA: TGTGCCAGCAGCGCAGGGACTAGCGGGGCCCCAGATACGCAGTATTTT. Filled out from reference TRBV5-4 and TRBJ2-3, the complete variable domain reads ETGVTQSPTHLIKTRGQQVTLRCSSQSGHNTVSWYQQALGQGPQFIFQYYREEENGRGNFPPRFSGLQFPNYSSELNVNALELDDSALYLCASSAGTSGAPDTQYFGPGTRLTVL.